This T cell receptor (beta chain) was found in a study of early T cells in non-severe SARS-CoV-2 infection (dated by TCRdb to the early 2020s). About the study as a whole: Because TCR sequencing relied on bulk RNA taken from unsorted whole blood, pairing of alpha and beta chains was not possible.

What the study reported, not specific to this receptor: VDJdb matching was skewed toward anti-spike CD8 responses and likely underestimated virus-specific expansions, missing private and CD4 specificities.

The germline V gene (reference sequence) specifies MNHNY as CDR1 and SVGAGI as CDR2. The V end loses 7 bases and the J end loses 0 bases, and a stretch of 8 bases separates them. The CDR3 starts with the cysteine, ends with the phenylalanine, and has 13 residues. Kept here is only the CDR3 DNA, which spans 39 bases and is read in frame from base 1. A case-control design nested within a healthcare worker cohort in London, UK, was used, with weekly nasopharyngeal swab PCR tests and blood sampling performed. Between 23 and 31 March 2020, the week of the UK lockdown, healthcare workers were enrolled and then followed up weekly for as long as 16 weeks. This clonotype was recorded a few times. This clone's antigen is unknown. The input lacks base qualities; no much larger clone sits a single base away. Library construction relied on 5' RACE. The sequencing machine was a NextSeq 500. The TCR library protocol attached unique molecular identifiers to individual cDNA molecules to correct for sequencing error and PCR bias. TCR alpha and beta chains were both sequenced, and the abundances of alpha and beta sequences in each sample were closely correlated with each other. On the study's bioinformatics: Decombinator V4 was used to annotate TCR sequences for V gene, J gene and CDR3. Expanded TCRs were defined as changing significantly between any two time points under a Poisson model with p below 0.0001. TCR abundances were normalised to the total number of TCRs sequenced per sample and were expressed as counts per million. MAIT TCRs were defined by TRAV1-2 paired with TRAJ12, TRAJ20 or TRAJ33, and iNKT TCRs by TRAV10 paired with TRAJ18. VDJdb, accessed on 1 November 2021, was searched for TCRs annotated for CMV, EBV and SARS-CoV-2, and TCRs annotated for more than one antigen were excluded. The raw public data were reprocessed by TCRdb itself: fastp quality trimming at Q25, MiXCR clonotype calling, in-frame beta chains only. A single entry per CDR3 protein holds the most common genes and DNA from its merged rows. The V and J calls, along with clone size, are taken from TCRdb and not from the paper's own processing. In this sample the table shows 80,000 or so distinct CDR3 sequences, 5% to 7% of which occur a single time. The ten largest clones take up about 7.8% of the sample.

This TCR was recovered from an adult who was a healthcare worker with PCR-confirmed SARS-CoV-2 infection or an uninfected control (not recorded which). The sequencing sample was made of whole blood. This receptor chain uses TRBV6-6 and TRBJ2-3, and the D gene may be TRBD1, 5 bases matching. The CDR3 protein is CASTRGSTDTQYF. The bases read TGTGCCAGCACAAGGGGTAGCACAGATACGCAGTATTTT.